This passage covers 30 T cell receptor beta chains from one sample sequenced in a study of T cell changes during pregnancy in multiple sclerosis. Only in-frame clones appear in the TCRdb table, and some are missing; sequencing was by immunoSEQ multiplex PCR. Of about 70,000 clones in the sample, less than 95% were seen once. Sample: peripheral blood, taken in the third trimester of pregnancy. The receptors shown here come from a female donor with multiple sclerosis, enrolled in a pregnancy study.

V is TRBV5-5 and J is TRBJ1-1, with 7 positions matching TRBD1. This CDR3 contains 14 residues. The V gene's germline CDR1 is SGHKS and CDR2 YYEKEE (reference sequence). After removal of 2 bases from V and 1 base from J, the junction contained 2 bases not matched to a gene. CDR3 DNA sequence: TGTGCCAGCAGCTTCAGGACAGGGAACACTGAAGCTTTCTTT. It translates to CASSFRTGNTEAFF.

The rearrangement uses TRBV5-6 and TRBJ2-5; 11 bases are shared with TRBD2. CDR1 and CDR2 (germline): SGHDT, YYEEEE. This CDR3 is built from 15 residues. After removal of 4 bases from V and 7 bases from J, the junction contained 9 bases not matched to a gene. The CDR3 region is CASSPLAGESGTQYF. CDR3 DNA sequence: TGTGCCAGCAGCCCACTAGCGGGGGAGTCGGGGACCCAGTACTTC.

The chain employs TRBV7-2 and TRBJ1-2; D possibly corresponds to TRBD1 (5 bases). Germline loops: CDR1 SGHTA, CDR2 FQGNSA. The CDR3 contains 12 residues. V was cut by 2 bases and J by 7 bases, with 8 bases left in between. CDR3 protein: CASSLSQGGYTF. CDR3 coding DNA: TGTGCCAGCAGCTTAAGTCAGGGTGGCTACACCTTC.

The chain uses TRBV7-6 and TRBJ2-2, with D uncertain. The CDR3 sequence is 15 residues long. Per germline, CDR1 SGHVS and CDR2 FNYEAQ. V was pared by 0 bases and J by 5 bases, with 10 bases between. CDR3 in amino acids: CASSLASEPTGELFF. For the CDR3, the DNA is TGTGCCAGCAGCTTAGCCTCAGAACCTACCGGGGAGCTGTTTTTT.

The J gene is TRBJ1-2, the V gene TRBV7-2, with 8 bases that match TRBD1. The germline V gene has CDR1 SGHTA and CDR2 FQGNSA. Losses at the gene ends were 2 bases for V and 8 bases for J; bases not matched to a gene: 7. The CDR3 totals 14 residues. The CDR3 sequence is CASSLSSQGEGYTF. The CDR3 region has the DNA TGTGCCAGCAGCTTATCTTCACAGGGGGAGGGCTACACCTTC.

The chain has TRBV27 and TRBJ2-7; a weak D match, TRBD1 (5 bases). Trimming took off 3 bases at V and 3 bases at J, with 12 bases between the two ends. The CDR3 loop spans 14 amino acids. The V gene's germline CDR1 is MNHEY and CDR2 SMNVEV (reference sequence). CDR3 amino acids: CASSLSQGSYEQYF. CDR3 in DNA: TGTGCCAGCAGTTTGAGTCAGGGTAGCTACGAGCAGTACTTC.

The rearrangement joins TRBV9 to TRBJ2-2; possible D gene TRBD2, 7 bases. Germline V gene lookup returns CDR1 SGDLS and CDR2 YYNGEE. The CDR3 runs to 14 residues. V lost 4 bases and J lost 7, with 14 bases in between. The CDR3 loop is CASSYQGRVGELFF. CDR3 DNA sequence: TGTGCCAGCAGCTACCAGGGGAGGGTCGGGGAGCTGTTTTTT.

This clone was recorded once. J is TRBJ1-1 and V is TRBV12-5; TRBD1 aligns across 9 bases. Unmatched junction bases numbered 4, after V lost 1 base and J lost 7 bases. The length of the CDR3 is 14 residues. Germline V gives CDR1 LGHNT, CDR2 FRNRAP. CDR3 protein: CASGLGWDRDEAFF. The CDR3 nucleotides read TGTGCTAGTGGTTTGGGATGGGACAGGGATGAAGCTTTCTTT.

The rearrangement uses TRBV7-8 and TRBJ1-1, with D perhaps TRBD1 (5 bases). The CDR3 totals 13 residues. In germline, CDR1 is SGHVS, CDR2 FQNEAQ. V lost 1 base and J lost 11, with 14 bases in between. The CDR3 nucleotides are TGTGCCAGCAGCTTAGGTCAGGGCATGGGGGCTTTCTTT. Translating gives CASSLGQGMGAFF.

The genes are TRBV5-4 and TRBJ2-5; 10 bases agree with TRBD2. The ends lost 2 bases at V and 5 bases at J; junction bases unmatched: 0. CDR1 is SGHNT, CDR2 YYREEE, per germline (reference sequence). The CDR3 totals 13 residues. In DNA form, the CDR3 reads TGTGCCAGCAGCTTAGCGGGGGGGGAGACCCAGTACTTC. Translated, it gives CASSLAGGETQYF.

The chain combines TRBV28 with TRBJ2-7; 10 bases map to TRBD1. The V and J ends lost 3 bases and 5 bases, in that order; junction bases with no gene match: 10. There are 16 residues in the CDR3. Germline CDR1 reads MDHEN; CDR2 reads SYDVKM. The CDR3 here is CASSLSWTDRGHEQYF. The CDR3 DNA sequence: TGTGCCAGCAGTTTGTCATGGACTGACAGGGGGCACGAGCAGTACTTC.

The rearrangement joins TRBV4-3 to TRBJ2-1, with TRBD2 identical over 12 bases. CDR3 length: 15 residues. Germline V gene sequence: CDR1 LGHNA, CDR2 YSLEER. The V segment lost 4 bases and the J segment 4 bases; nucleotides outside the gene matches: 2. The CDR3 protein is CASSPSGGGYNEQFF. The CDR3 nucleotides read TGCGCCAGCAGCCCTAGCGGGGGGGGTTACAATGAGCAGTTCTTC.

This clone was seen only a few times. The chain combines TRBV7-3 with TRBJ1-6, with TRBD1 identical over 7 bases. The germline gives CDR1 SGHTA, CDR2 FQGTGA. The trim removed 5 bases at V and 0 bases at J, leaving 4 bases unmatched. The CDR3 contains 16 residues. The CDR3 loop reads CASSLQGSSYNSPLHF. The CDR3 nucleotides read TGTGCCAGCAGCCTACAGGGGAGCTCCTATAATTCACCCCTCCACTTT.

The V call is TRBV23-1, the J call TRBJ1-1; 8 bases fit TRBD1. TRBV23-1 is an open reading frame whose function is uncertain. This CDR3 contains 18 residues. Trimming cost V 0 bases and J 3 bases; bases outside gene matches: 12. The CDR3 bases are TGCGCCAGCAGTCAATCAGAGACAGGGGAATCCGTACACACTGAAGCTTTCTTT. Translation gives CASSQSETGESVHTEAFF.

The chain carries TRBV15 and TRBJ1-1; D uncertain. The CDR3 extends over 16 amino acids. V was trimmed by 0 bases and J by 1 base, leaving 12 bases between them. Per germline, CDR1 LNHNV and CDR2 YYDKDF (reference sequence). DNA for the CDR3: TGTGCCACCAGCAGAGATCTACGATTTGCGAACACTGAAGCTTTCTTT. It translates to CATSRDLRFANTEAFF.

The CDR3 spells CASTRGGADNTEAFF. CDR3 DNA sequence: TGCGCCAGCACCCGGGGGGGGGCGGATAACACTGAAGCTTTCTTT. The rearrangement uses TRBV5-1 and TRBJ1-1; D is perhaps TRBD1 (6 bases). The CDR3 sequence is 15 residues long. Trimming stripped 6 bases from V and 2 bases from J, with 17 bases between. Germline V CDR1 and CDR2: SGHRS, YFSETQ.

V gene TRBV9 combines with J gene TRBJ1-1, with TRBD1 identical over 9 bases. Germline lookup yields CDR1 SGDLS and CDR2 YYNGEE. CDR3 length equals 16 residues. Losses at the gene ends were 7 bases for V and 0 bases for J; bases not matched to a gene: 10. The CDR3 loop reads CASGALGTGMNTEAFF. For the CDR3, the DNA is TGTGCCAGCGGGGCCCTGGGGACAGGGATGAACACTGAAGCTTTCTTT. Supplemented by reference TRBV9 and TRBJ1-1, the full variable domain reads DSGVTQTPKHLITATGQRVTLRCSPRSGDLSVYWYQQSLDQGLQFLIQYYNGEERAKGNILERFSAQQFPDLHSELNLSSLELGDSALYFCASGALGTGMNTEAFFGQGTRLTVV.

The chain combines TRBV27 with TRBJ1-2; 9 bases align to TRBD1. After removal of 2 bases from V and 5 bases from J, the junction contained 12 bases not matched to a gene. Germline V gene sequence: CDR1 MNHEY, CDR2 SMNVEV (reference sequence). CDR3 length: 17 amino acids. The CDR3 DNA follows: TGTGCCAGCAGTTTACTCCCCACCGGGACAGGGTATTATGGCTACACCTTC. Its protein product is CASSLLPTGTGYYGYTF.

The CDR3 loop is CASSTVFSTGGYTF. CDR3 nucleotide sequence: TGTGCCAGTAGTACCGTGTTCTCTACGGGTGGCTACACCTTC. This rearrangement joins TRBV19 to TRBJ1-2; no clear D. Germline-derived CDR1 and CDR2 are LNHDA and SQIVND (reference sequence). V dropped 4 bases and J dropped 7 bases, with 16 bases sitting between them. This CDR3 is 14 amino acids long.

The CDR3 loop reads CASSAGMGELFF. CDR3 bases: TGTGCCAGCAGCGCGGGGATGGGGGAGCTGTTTTTT. J is TRBJ2-2 and V is TRBV7-3, with D possibly being TRBD2 (6 bases). This CDR3 contains 12 residues. V was cut by 5 bases and J by 8 bases, with 9 bases left in between. Germline values: CDR1 SGHTA, CDR2 FQGTGA.

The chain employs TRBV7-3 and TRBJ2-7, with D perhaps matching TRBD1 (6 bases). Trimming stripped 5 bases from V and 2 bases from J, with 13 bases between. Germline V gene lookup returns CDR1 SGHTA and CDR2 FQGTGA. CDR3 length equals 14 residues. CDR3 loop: CASSPSRGPYEQYF. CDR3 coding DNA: TGTGCCAGCAGCCCAAGCAGGGGCCCCTACGAGCAGTACTTC.

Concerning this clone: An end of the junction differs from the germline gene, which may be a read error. CDR3 nucleotide sequence: TGTGCTAGCAGCACTGACAGAAAAGAGACCCAGTACTTC. Its translation: CASSTDRKETQYF. The chain is built from TRBV7-7 and TRBJ2-5, with D perhaps TRBD1 (5 bases). Germline lookup yields CDR1 SSHAT and CDR2 FNYEAQ (reference sequence). The CDR3 has 13 residues.

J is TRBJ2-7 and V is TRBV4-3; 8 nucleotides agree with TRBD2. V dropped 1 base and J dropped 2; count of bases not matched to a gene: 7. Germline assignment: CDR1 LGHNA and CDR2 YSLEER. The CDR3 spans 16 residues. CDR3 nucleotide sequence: TGCGCCAGCAGCCAAGCCTTAGCGGGGTACCCCTACGAGCAGTACTTC. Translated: CASSQALAGYPYEQYF.

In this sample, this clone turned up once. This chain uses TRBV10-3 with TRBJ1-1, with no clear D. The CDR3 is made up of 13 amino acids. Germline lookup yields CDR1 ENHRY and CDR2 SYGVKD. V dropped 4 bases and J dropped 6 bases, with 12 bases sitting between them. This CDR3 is CAISVREVAEAFF. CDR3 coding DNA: TGTGCCATCAGTGTTCGAGAGGTCGCTGAAGCTTTCTTT.

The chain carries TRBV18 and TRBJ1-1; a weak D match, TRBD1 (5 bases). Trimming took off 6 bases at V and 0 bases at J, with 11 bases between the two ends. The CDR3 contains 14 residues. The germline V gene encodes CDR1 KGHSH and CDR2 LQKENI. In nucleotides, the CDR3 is TGTGCCAGCTCCCTTGGACAAATGAACACTGAAGCTTTCTTT. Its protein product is CASSLGQMNTEAFF. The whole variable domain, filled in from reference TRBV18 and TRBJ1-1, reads NAGVMQNPRHLVRRRGQEARLRCSPMKGHSHVYWYRQLPEEGLKFMVYLQKENIIDESGMPKERFSAEFPKEGPSILRIQQVVRGDSAAYFCASSLGQMNTEAFFGQGTRLTVV.

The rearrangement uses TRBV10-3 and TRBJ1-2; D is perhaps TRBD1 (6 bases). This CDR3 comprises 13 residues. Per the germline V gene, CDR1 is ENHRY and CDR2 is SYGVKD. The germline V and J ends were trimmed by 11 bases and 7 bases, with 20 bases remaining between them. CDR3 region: CAHFEGGAGGYTF. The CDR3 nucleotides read TGTGCCCACTTTGAGGGGGGGGCAGGTGGCTACACCTTC.

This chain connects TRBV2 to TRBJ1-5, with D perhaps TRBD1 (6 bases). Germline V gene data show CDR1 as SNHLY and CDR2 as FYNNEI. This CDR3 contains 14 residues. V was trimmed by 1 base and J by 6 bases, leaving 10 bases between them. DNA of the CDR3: TGTGCCAGCAGTGAAGGGGGGCAATTTCAGCCCCAGCATTTT. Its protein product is CASSEGGQFQPQHF. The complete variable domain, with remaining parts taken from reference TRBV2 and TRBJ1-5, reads EPEVTQTPSHQVTQMGQEVILRCVPISNHLYFYWYRQILGQKVEFLVSFYNNEISEKSEIFDDQFSVERPDGSNFTLKIRSTKLEDSAMYFCASSEGGQFQPQHFGDGTRLSIL.

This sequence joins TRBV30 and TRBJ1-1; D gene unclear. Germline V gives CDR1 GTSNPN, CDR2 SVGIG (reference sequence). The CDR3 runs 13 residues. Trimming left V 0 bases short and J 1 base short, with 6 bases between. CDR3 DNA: TGTGCCTGGAGTGTAGGAGGGAACACTGAAGCTTTCTTT. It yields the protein CAWSVGGNTEAFF. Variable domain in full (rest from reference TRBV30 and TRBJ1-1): SQTIHQWPATLVQPVGSPLSLECTVEGTSNPNLYWYRQAAGRGLQLLFYSVGIGQISSEVPQNLSASRPQDRQFILSSKKLLLSDSGFYLCAWSVGGNTEAFFGQGTRLTVV.

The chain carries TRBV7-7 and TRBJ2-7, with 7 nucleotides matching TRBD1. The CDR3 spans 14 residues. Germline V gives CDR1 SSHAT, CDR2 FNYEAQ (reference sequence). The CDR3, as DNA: TGTGCTAGCTCGCCCGGGACAGTGGGCCACGAGCAGTACTTC. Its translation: CASSPGTVGHEQYF.

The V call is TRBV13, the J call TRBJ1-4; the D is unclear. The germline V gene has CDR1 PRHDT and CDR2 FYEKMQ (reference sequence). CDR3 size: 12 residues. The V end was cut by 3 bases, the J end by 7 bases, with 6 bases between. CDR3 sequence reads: CASSFGGEKLFF. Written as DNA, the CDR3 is TGTGCCAGCAGCTTCGGCGGTGAAAAACTGTTTTTT.